These T cell receptor beta chains were read from a single sample in a study of shared clonotypes between healthy human individuals. Repertoires were generated with immunoSEQ multiplex PCR, while TCRdb's copy carries only in-frame clones and drops some. Counted here are some 630,000 clones, roughly 70% occurring once; the ten biggest clones make up around 2%. Sequencing was performed on memory CD4+ T cells sorted from blood. The receptors originated from a woman aged 25 to 39 in good health. The conserved cysteine and the conserved F or W are not part of the CDR3 here. Expanded clones are given a class, and other clones once, few, many or no size at all.

CDR3 length,V gene,J gene,clone size,CDR3 protein
10,TRBV2,TRBJ2-5,.,ASKGGAETQY
10,TRBV7-9,TRBJ2-2,.,ANDLPTGELF
14,TRBV4-1,TRBJ2-7,.,ASSQGVALPSYEQY
14,TRBV6-5,TRBJ2-7,.,ASSYSETSGVYEQY
10,TRBV5-1,TRBJ1-4,few,ASSVSGEKLF
12,TRBV11-2,TRBJ2-7,.,ASSLGQGTYEQY
13,TRBV7-2,TRBJ1-5,.,ASSLGALSNQPQH
12,TRBV29-1,TRBJ1-1,.,SVKIQGMNTEAF
15,TRBV19,TRBJ2-1,.,ASTDRGGSSSYNEQF
12,TRBV5-1,TRBJ1-4,once,ASSFGGTNEKLF
12,TRBV4-1,TRBJ2-3,.,ASSSRTSADTQY
12,TRBV6-5,TRBJ1-3,.,ASTPAGSGNTIY
13,TRBV18,TRBJ2-7,.,ASSPWKTGIYEQY
11,TRBV27,TRBJ2-7,few,ASSRDRGYEQY
9,TRBV25-1,TRBJ2-1,once,ASIRHNEQF
12,TRBV11-2,TRBJ2-1,.,ASSLGQGINEQF
14,TRBV5-1,TRBJ2-2,.,ASSLASGKNTGELF
12,TRBV28,.,few,ASAPTSGNYEQY
11,TRBV2,TRBJ1-1,.,ASKGQGDTEAF
10,TRBV29-1,TRBJ2-7,few,SVGQTFYEQY
13,TRBV5-1,TRBJ1-1,.,ASSLGPGSYTEAF
15,TRBV5-1,TRBJ1-5,once,ASSLARVNLSNQPQH
14,TRBV11-2,TRBJ2-7,.,ASSLQGAGGFYEQY
12,TRBV7-8,TRBJ1-1,.,ASSLGRPGQEAF
12,TRBV28,TRBJ1-1,.,ASSYGHRNTEAF
14,TRBV5-1,TRBJ1-2,once,ASSLMGDRTPYGYT
11,TRBV29-1,TRBJ2-3,.,SVQPGLGDTQY
12,TRBV6-1,TRBJ2-5,few,ASSILSAEKTQY
13,TRBV6-5,TRBJ2-7,.,ASSLGSSGRYEQY
12,TRBV6-6,TRBJ1-1,once,ASSYSLSTPEAF
12,TRBV27,TRBJ2-5,few,ASSSRTSRETQY
12,TRBV7-8,TRBJ2-3,.,ASSHLRGTDTQY
11,TRBV7-3,TRBJ2-1,.,ASSSWDRNEQF
13,TRBV18,TRBJ1-1,.,ASSPSGVVFVGAF
11,TRBV30,TRBJ1-1,few,AWARIMNTEAF
14,TRBV19,TRBJ1-4,.,ASSSGDGVSNEKLF
16,TRBV29-1,TRBJ2-3,.,SVDKIGPRSRLTDTQY
10,TRBV5-6,TRBJ2-5,.,ASSLRLETQY
14,TRBV5-6,TRBJ2-2,once,ASSLLGLTNTGELF
9,TRBV20-1,TRBJ2-7,.,SASDGYEQY
13,TRBV25-1,TRBJ2-1,.,ASSEPGGHYNEQF
13,TRBV7-2,TRBJ1-5,.,ASSLLTGVGQPQH
13,TRBV28,TRBJ2-6,.,ASKAGAAGANVLT
12,TRBV5-1,TRBJ2-7,.,ASSLGGQSYEQY
11,TRBV2,TRBJ1-6,.,ASSVTFNSPLH
13,TRBV7-6,TRBJ1-5,many,ASSPGTVQNQPQH
14,TRBV14,TRBJ2-7,.,ASSRRGGISVYEQY
10,TRBV28,TRBJ1-2,.,ASEGTNYGYT